These T cell receptor beta chains were read from a single sample in a study of radiotherapy plus CTLA-4 blockade in lung cancer. Sequencing used immunoSEQ multiplex PCR; TCRdb keeps in-frame clones, though not all of them. The profile shows 40,000 to 45,000 clones, about 77% of them singletons. The starting material was peripheral blood, obtained from a patient treated with radiotherapy plus ipilimumab. The receptors were sampled from a human donor with non-small cell lung cancer who had stable disease on radiotherapy plus ipilimumab. Both conserved end residues are part of each CDR3. A D gene is named only where the DNA matches it firmly. Rows give clone size only sometimes, using once, few, many, or a class for an expanded clone.

.,.,TRBV5-1,TRBJ2-1,CASSAGSTLGNEQFF,TGCGCCAGCAGCGCGGGGTCCACCCTGGGCAATGAGCAGTTCTTC
.,.,TRBV19,TRBJ1-1,CASSIGQMNTEAFF,TGTGCCAGTAGCATAGGACAGATGAACACTGAAGCTTTCTTT
.,.,TRBV2,TRBJ1-2,CASSDLQSYGYTF,TGTGCCAGCAGTGATCTACAGTCCTATGGCTACACCTTC
.,.,TRBV19,TRBJ2-2,CASSILKQVTGELFF,TGTGCCAGTAGTATCCTTAAACAGGTCACCGGGGAGCTGTTTTTT
.,.,TRBV7-6,TRBJ1-3,CASSLGGSRFYSGNTIYF,TGTGCCAGCAGCTTAGGGGGCAGCAGGTTCTACTCTGGAAACACCATATATTTT
.,.,TRBV19,TRBJ1-2,CASMRGPYGYTF,TGTGCCAGTATGCGGGGACCCTATGGCTACACCTTC
TRBD2,.,TRBV11-2,TRBJ2-5,CASSLVGGGGTQYF,TGTGCCAGCAGCTTAGTAGGAGGCGGGGGGACCCAGTACTTC
TRBD1,.,TRBV29-1,TRBJ1-1,CSAMTGRRDTEAFF,TGCAGCGCCATGACAGGGCGGCGGGACACTGAAGCTTTCTTT
.,once,TRBV5-1,TRBJ2-2,CASSPMSGTGELFF,TGCGCCAGCAGCCCGATGTCAGGAACCGGGGAGCTGTTTTTT
.,few,TRBV5-1,TRBJ2-7,CASSLRPEYQYF,TGCGCCAGCAGCCTAAGGCCGGAGTATCAGTACTTC
.,.,TRBV14,TRBJ2-6,CAISRGNVLTF,TGTGCCATCAGTCGGGGCAACGTCCTGACTTTC
TRBD1,once,TRBV6-5,TRBJ1-2,CASSPPHGQGYGYTF,TGTGCCAGCAGTCCACCCCACGGACAGGGATATGGCTACACCTTC
.,.,TRBV29-1,TRBJ1-4,CSVRSFNEKLFF,TGCAGCGTTCGGTCGTTTAATGAAAAACTGTTTTTT
.,.,TRBV2,TRBJ1-4,CASTRTQNEKLFF,TGTGCCAGCACAAGGACTCAGAATGAAAAACTGTTTTTT
.,.,TRBV6-5,TRBJ1-2,CASSPVYSPSYGYTF,TGTGCCAGCTCTCCAGTTTACAGCCCGAGCTATGGCTACACCTTC
TRBD1,.,TRBV11-3,TRBJ2-1,CASTVGTGPNEQFF,TGTGCCAGCACCGTCGGGACAGGGCCCAATGAGCAGTTCTTC
.,few,TRBV7-6,TRBJ2-7,CASTSSGWEQYF,TGTGCCAGCACCTCGTCGGGGTGGGAGCAGTACTTC
.,.,TRBV18,TRBJ2-2,CASSPNTDTGELFF,TGTGCCAGCTCACCAAACACAGACACCGGGGAGCTGTTTTTT
.,once,TRBV6-5,TRBJ2-2,CASARVANTGELFF,TGTGCCAGCGCCCGGGTAGCGAACACCGGGGAGCTGTTTTTT
TRBD1,few,TRBV15,TRBJ1-5,CATSTPWTGAGQPQHF,TGTGCCACCAGCACCCCATGGACAGGGGCGGGTCAGCCCCAGCATTTT
.,.,TRBV25-1,TRBJ1-2,CASSAGLYGYTF,TGTGCCAGCAGTGCAGGGCTCTATGGCTACACCTTC
.,.,TRBV14,TRBJ2-7,CASSQGQGYSYEQYF,TGTGCCAGCAGCCAAGGGCAGGGGTACTCCTACGAGCAGTACTTC
.,.,TRBV5-1,TRBJ2-7,CASSPRMEAYEQYF,TGCGCCAGCAGCCCCCGTATGGAGGCTTACGAGCAGTACTTC
TRBD1,.,TRBV7-8,TRBJ2-7,CASSLVAGQGGEQYF,TGTGCCAGCAGCTTAGTTGCCGGACAGGGAGGCGAGCAGTACTTC
.,few,TRBV15,TRBJ2-7,CATSRDTQGSYEQYF,TGTGCCACCAGCAGAGACACACAGGGCTCCTACGAGCAGTACTTC
.,.,TRBV11-2,TRBJ2-5,CASSLDGIQETQYF,TGTGCCAGCAGCTTAGACGGGATACAAGAGACCCAGTACTTC
.,.,TRBV15,TRBJ2-7,CATRTSGRGEQYF,TGTGCCACCAGAACGAGTGGCAGGGGCGAGCAGTACTTC
TRBD1,.,TRBV5-1,TRBJ2-3,CASSFGQGLADTQYF,TGCGCCAGCAGCTTTGGACAGGGGTTGGCAGATACGCAGTATTTT
.,.,TRBV5-4,TRBJ2-5,CASSTKKYQETQYF,TGTGCCAGCAGCACTAAGAAGTACCAAGAGACCCAGTACTTC
TRBD1,.,TRBV11-3,TRBJ2-7,CASSFRGGTGTGVEQYF,TGTGCCAGCAGCTTTAGAGGGGGCACCGGGACAGGGGTCGAGCAGTACTTC
.,.,TRBV7-2,TRBJ2-7,CASSSTRTSYEQYF,TGTGCCAGCAGCTCCACCCGGACATCCTACGAGCAGTACTTC
TRBD1,.,TRBV4-2,TRBJ1-1,CASSPRRAGQVGTEAFF,TGTGCCAGCAGCCCACGAAGAGCTGGACAGGTCGGCACTGAAGCTTTCTTT
.,.,TRBV18,TRBJ1-5,CASSPSGGQPQHF,TGTGCCAGCTCACCGTCGGGTGGACAGCCCCAGCATTTT
TRBD1,.,TRBV19,TRBJ1-2,CASRRDRSINLASNYGYTF,TGTGCCAGTAGGAGGGACAGAAGTATTAACCTTGCTTCTAACTATGGCTACACCTTC
TRBD1,.,TRBV7-9,TRBJ1-2,CASSPRKGQSNYGYTF,TGTGCCAGCAGCCCTAGGAAGGGACAGAGTAACTATGGCTACACCTTC
TRBD1,.,TRBV7-9,TRBJ1-6,CASSPRQGESYNSPLHF,TGTGCCAGCAGCCCAAGACAGGGGGAGTCCTATAATTCACCCCTCCACTTT
TRBD1,.,TRBV28,TRBJ1-5,CASSPADRELQPQHF,TGTGCCAGCAGTCCAGCGGACAGGGAACTTCAGCCCCAGCATTTT
.,few,TRBV7-2,TRBJ1-2,CASSPMRGNTGYTF,TGTGCCAGCAGCCCGATGCGCGGGAACACTGGCTACACCTTC
.,few,TRBV6-6,TRBJ1-1,CASTASHSGVTEAFF,TGTGCCTCTACGGCTTCTCATTCAGGGGTCACTGAAGCTTTCTTT
TRBD2,.,TRBV5-1,TRBJ2-7,CASSLLAGGAYEQYF,TGCGCCAGCAGCTTACTAGCGGGGGGCGCCTACGAGCAGTACTTC
TRBD1,.,TRBV27,TRBJ2-1,CASSRLGQGYNEQFF,TGTGCCAGCAGCCGGCTAGGACAGGGATACAATGAGCAGTTCTTC
TRBD1,once,TRBV7-9,TRBJ1-5,CASSEGTGESEPQHF,TGTGCCAGCAGCGAGGGGACAGGGGAGAGTGAGCCCCAGCATTTT
.,once,TRBV21-1,TRBJ1-5,CASSGRYQPQHF,TGTGCCAGCAGCGGGCGTTATCAGCCCCAGCATTTT
TRBD1,.,TRBV5-6,TRBJ1-1,CASSSTRGENTEAFF,TGTGCCAGCAGCTCGACCAGGGGGGAGAACACTGAAGCTTTCTTT
.,.,TRBV5-6,TRBJ1-6,CASSLRSGNAHNSPLHF,TGTGCCAGCAGCTTGCGGTCAGGGAACGCACATAATTCACCCCTCCACTTT